One T cell receptor beta chain is described in this entry. Its binding antigen is unknown. Base-call qualities are not available, and no considerably larger clone is one nucleotide away. The CDR3 has 15 amino acids, counting the end cysteine and phenylalanine. Just the 45-base CDR3 DNA is kept, in frame starting at base 1. From the germline V gene, CDR1 is MNHEY and CDR2 is SVGAGI. Trimming costs V 6 bases and J 1 base, and their ends lie 15 bases apart. The immunoSEQ Assay, a bias-controlled multiplex PCR, was used to amplify TCRbeta CDR3 regions from genomic DNA. Per the original workflow: Within the assay, amplification of reference gene primers was used to estimate how many nucleated cells each sample contained. Sequence reads were collapsed and filtered to measure the absolute abundance of every unique TCRbeta CDR3 rearrangement. For each sample, productive Simpson clonality was calculated by taking the square root of Simpson's diversity index across productive rearrangements. TCRdb provides this immuneACCESS table in a form limited to in-frame rearrangements. Some clones are lacking; in checked studies, under half of them reflect an unresolved V gene, and why the rest are absent is not known. The D gene and trimming were derived from the DNA, and the V and J assignments and clone size from that table. Across this sample there are under 250,000 clones, with about 83% seen only once. The ten largest clones take up 3.6% of the sample.

Participants in the prospective study were aged about 18 to 100 years, lived in 24 United States geographic areas, and enrolled through a virtual design. To assign participants to cohorts, the prospective study relied on clinical history that participants themselves reported in a screening survey and a study questionnaire. Exposed participants had been in contact, within 2 weeks of entering the study, with a person who had a PCR-confirmed or clinician-diagnosed case of COVID-19. Mobile phlebotomists in the prospective study collected whole blood, serum and a nasopharyngeal or oropharyngeal swab from every participant. Additional blood draws and questionnaires over a 2-month period could optionally be provided by prospective study participants. Blood samples from the prospective study were shipped frozen or at room temperature prior to DNA extraction. The source of the sample is a study of blood T cell repertoires in COVID-19 (dated by TCRdb to 2018 to 2021). Background for the entire study: Samples covering the acute and convalescent phases of COVID-19 were provided by collaborators in the United States, Italy and Spain. The prospective study material was composed of cDNA or gDNA derived from T cells, B-cell-depleted T cells, or PBMCs. Deeply sampled blood TCRbeta repertoires from subjects exposed to, actively infected with, or recovered from COVID-19 were included in the dataset. The repertoires were released in a freely available public database intended as a resource for research on the immune response to SARS-CoV-2. The samples were drawn from the first 160 participants of the ongoing ImmuneRACE study and from some 1,300 subjects provided by 6 global collaborators. Nearly every sample came with metadata listing a de-identified subject ID, COVID-19 status, age in years and sex. Where available, HLA class I and class II types were obtained from metadata supplied by the sample provider rather than from assay-based typing.

Beyond this particular receptor, the publication reports: How much clinical and demographic metadata was included differed by source and by participant, and the metadata was provided uncurated.

Recombination connected TRBV6-5 to TRBJ2-5; the D gene cannot be named for sure. The receptor was isolated from a woman in her thirties or forties who had been exposed to COVID-19. The sequenced sample was PBMCs or T cells enriched from blood (not recorded which). The DNA is TGTGCCAGCAGCCGCCGACTTGAAGTCCAAGAGACCCAGTACTTC. Its coded protein is CASSRRLEVQETQYF.